Described below is a single T cell receptor beta chain sequence and its context. The V gene's germline CDR1 is MNHNS and CDR2 SASEGT. This CDR3 spans 16 amino acids. The V and J ends lost 2 bases and 4 bases, in that order; junction bases with no gene match: 8. The method was immunoSEQ multiplex PCR; TCRdb's version includes in-frame clones alone and lacks a portion of them. The data contain over 200,000 clones, around 87% of them seen just once; the ten biggest clones take up 2% to 2.5%. The source of the sample is a study of blood T cell repertoires in COVID-19. Study details: Collection of acute and convalescent COVID-19 samples took place in the United States, Italy and Spain.

The specimen was peripheral blood. This chain connects TRBV6-1 to TRBJ1-1; TRBD1 aligns across 9 bases. This clonotype was sampled from a woman aged 45-60 years with acute or convalescent COVID-19. CDR3: CASSEPGQGRGTEAFF. The DNA of the CDR3 is TGTGCCAGCAGTGAACCGGGACAGGGAAGAGGCACTGAAGCTTTCTTT.